Listed below are T cell receptor beta chains from one sample, sequenced in a study of shared clonotypes between healthy human individuals. Sequencing used immunoSEQ multiplex PCR; TCRdb keeps in-frame clones, though not all of them. The data show about 2.2 million clones, over 85% seen once. Sequenced input: naive CD8+ T cells from PBMCs. These receptors came from a man aged 18 to 29 in good health. Some clones in this sample may be carry-over from other donors' samples. CDR3s include the opening cysteine and the closing phenylalanine or tryptophan. A D gene is named only where the DNA matches it firmly. Size is stated for part of the rows, as once, few or many counts, or as a class when the clone is expanded.

clone size	V gene	D gene	J gene	CDR3 DNA	CDR3 protein
NA	TRBV6-5	TRBD2	TRBJ2-1	TGTGCCAGCAGTTCCGGACTAGCGGGAGGGCCTCCTGAGCAGTTCTTC	CASSSGLAGGPPEQFF
NA	TRBV4-3	TRBD1	TRBJ1-1	TGCGCCAGCAGCCAAGAAAGGTTAGGACAGGGTAGTCCGAACACTGAAGCTTTCTTT	CASSQERLGQGSPNTEAFF
NA	TRBV6-5	TRBD2	TRBJ2-5	TGTGCCAGCAGTTCCTTGACTAGCCGACGGGAGACCCAGTACTTC	CASSSLTSRRETQYF
NA	TRBV14	NA	TRBJ1-3	TGTGCCAGCAGCCAAGATATAGGGAGGATCTCTGGAAACACCATATATTTT	CASSQDIGRISGNTIYF
NA	TRBV19	NA	TRBJ1-4	TGTGCCAGTAAGGAAGAGGCTGGCGGTGAAAAACTGTTTTTT	CASKEEAGGEKLFF
NA	TRBV27	NA	TRBJ2-1	TGTGCCAGCAGTTTTGGGGCCGGCTACAATGAGCAGTTCTTC	CASSFGAGYNEQFF
NA	TRBV7-9	NA	TRBJ2-5	TGTGCCAGCAGCCCCCCCTGGGGGCAAGAGACCCAGTACTTC	CASSPPWGQETQYF
NA	TRBV5-4	TRBD2	TRBJ2-7	TGTGCCAGCAGCCGGGGGGGGAATTACGAGCAGTACTTC	CASSRGGNYEQYF
NA	TRBV2	TRBD1	TRBJ2-7	TGTGCCAGCAGTGAATCCAACCCACGGGACAGCTTGGAGAAGGAGCAGTACTTC	CASSESNPRDSLEKEQYF
few	TRBV27	NA	TRBJ2-2	TGTGCCAGCAGTTTATCCCGGACCGGGGAGCTGTTTTTT	CASSLSRTGELFF
once	TRBV6-1	TRBD1	TRBJ2-3	TGTGCCAGCAGTGAGGGCAGGGGGACCACAGATACGCAGTATTTT	CASSEGRGTTDTQYF
NA	TRBV28	TRBD2	TRBJ2-3	TGTGCCAGCAGTCCCGGGACAGGTTCTCTAGCGGGGGCCGATACGCAGTATTTT	CASSPGTGSLAGADTQYF
NA	TRBV14	TRBD1	TRBJ2-7	TGTGCCAGCAGCCACCGGGACAGGGGGCTGGGGTACGAGCAGTACTTC	CASSHRDRGLGYEQYF
NA	TRBV4-3	NA	TRBJ2-3	TGCGCCAGCAGCCAAGGTAGCACAGATACGCAGTATTTT	CASSQGSTDTQYF
NA	TRBV10-3	TRBD1	TRBJ2-5	TGTGCCATCAGTGAGAGCGGGACAGGGGGACAAGAGACCCAGTACTTC	CAISESGTGGQETQYF
once	TRBV9	NA	TRBJ2-5	TGTGCCAGCAGCGCCAGTCATCCACCTCAAGAGACCCAGTACTTC	CASSASHPPQETQYF
NA	TRBV5-6	NA	TRBJ2-2	TGTGCCAGCAGCCCCGGGACGTCCACCGGGGAGCTGTTTTTT	CASSPGTSTGELFF
NA	TRBV28	TRBD1	TRBJ2-5	TGTGCCAGCAGTTTATTAGACAGGGGGTCAGAGACCCAGTACTTC	CASSLLDRGSETQYF
NA	TRBV19	TRBD1	TRBJ2-7	TGTGCCAGTAGTCCAACGACAGGGAACTCCTACGAGCAGTACTTC	CASSPTTGNSYEQYF